This entry is about one T cell receptor beta chain. Its specificity is not known. Through a sample-barcoded 5' primer and a J-beta primer mix, a second PCR was run for roughly 6 to 12 cycles. TCRdb ran MiXCR on the 5' RACE reads and lists one entry per CDR3 protein. The top ten hold over 10% of the sample, which has approximately 800,000 distinct CDR3 sequences, 35% to 40% seen once. CDR1 and CDR2 from the germline V gene are SEHNR and FQNEAQ (reference sequence). CDR3 length equals 16 residues. Between the trimmed V and J ends, which lost 5 bases and 1 base, there was a span of 14 bases. The record originates from a study of blood T cells in healthy people across ages. Overall study findings and caveats: Lack of knowledge of donor CMV status possibly confounded expanded clonotype changes.

The rearrangement joins TRBV7-9 to TRBJ2-2; D is possibly TRBD2 (6 bases). Sequencing input: blood. The sequence was collected from a man between 18 and 35 years old in good health. CDR3 residues: CASSPEGGVNTGELFF. Here the CDR3 DNA reads TGTGCCAGCAGCCCGGAGGGCGGGGTGAACACCGGGGAGCTGTTTTTT. Using reference TRBV7-9 and TRBJ2-2 for the parts outside the CDR3, the full variable domain is DTGVSQNPRHKITKRGQNVTFRCDPISEHNRLYWYRQTLGQGPEFLTYFQNEAQLEKSRLLSDRFSAERPKGSFSTLEIQRTEQGDSAMYLCASSPEGGVNTGELFFGEGSRLTVL.